This T cell receptor (beta chain) was captured by sequencing in a study of cytomegalovirus exposure and HLA in healthy donors. Looking at the study overall: Among the approximately 370 donors who were genotyped, roughly 86% fell in the genetic ancestry cluster that is associated with self-reported Caucasian donors.

PCR involved 60 Vbeta and 13 Jbeta primers. TCRdb's copy holds only in-frame clones and misses some; the assay was immunoSEQ multiplex PCR. Found here are roughly 150,000 clones, about 82% of them singletons; the top ten hold about 2.4%. General study points: Cytomegalovirus status, reportedly, was diagnosed with high specificity and sensitivity by the classifier.

V shed 4 bases and J shed 0 bases, with 6 bases lying between them. The CDR3 spans 13 residues. Germline assignment: CDR1 SGHDN and CDR2 FVKESK. In regard to this clone: The antigen is undetermined.

The chain carries TRBV14 and TRBJ1-1; unclear D gene. The sequenced sample was PBMCs. This receptor was identified in a male donor in good health and CMV-seronegative. The CDR3 nucleotides are TGTGCCAGCAGCCTTCTTATGAACACTGAAGCTTTCTTT. Protein: CASSLLMNTEAFF.